The next 4 T cell receptor beta chains were all read from a single sample in a study of neoadjuvant anti-PD-1 for oral cavity cancer. Time point: after neoadjuvant nivolumab, at surgical resection. Sequencing used immunoSEQ multiplex PCR; TCRdb keeps in-frame clones, though not all of them. Of roughly 36,000 clones listed, roughly 35% were seen once; the top ten hold around 16%. Sequenced here: tumor tissue, sampled after nivolumab (anti-PD-1) treatment. These receptor sequences come from a person between 35 and 79 years old with oral cavity squamous cell carcinoma.

This clone has just a few counts. This chain links TRBV27 with TRBJ1-3; perhaps TRBD1 as D (5 bases). V lost 1 base to trimming and J lost 2 bases, with 12 bases between them. CDR1 is MNHEY, CDR2 SMNVEV, per germline (reference sequence). CDR3 length equals 16 residues. The CDR3 DNA reads as TGTGCCAGCAGTTTATTAGGGGCTGCCGCTGGAAACACCATATATTTT. Its protein product is CASSLLGAAAGNTIYF.

This chain joins TRBV10-3 and TRBJ1-2; D is ambiguous. The CDR3 is 19 amino acids. Trimming shortened V by 3 bases and J by 3 bases, and 26 bases separated the two germline ends. Germline loops: CDR1 ENHRY, CDR2 SYGVKD. CDR3 amino acids: CAISDPHQESAVRHYGYTF. Written as DNA, the CDR3 is TGTGCCATCAGTGATCCACATCAGGAGTCGGCCGTCAGGCACTATGGCTACACCTTC.

This chain links TRBV7-9 with TRBJ1-2; the match to TRBD1 covers 8 bases. CDR1 SEHNR and CDR2 FQNEAQ come from the germline V gene (reference sequence). This CDR3 contains 14 residues. The V and J ends lost 2 bases and 7 bases, in that order; junction bases with no gene match: 6. The chain's CDR3 is CASSLQGAMGGYTF. As DNA, the CDR3 is TGTGCCAGCAGCTTACAGGGGGCGATGGGTGGCTACACCTTC.

The CDR3 region is CASSHRGDLRETQYF. The CDR3 nucleotides read TGCGCCAGCAGTCACCGCGGAGACCTCCGGGAGACCCAGTACTTC. This chain links TRBV23-1 with TRBJ2-5; D is unclear. TRBV23-1 is reported as an ORF; its role is uncertain. The CDR3 extends over 15 amino acids. Trimming cost V 3 bases and J 5 bases, with 16 bases left between them.